Listed below are T cell receptor beta chains from one sample, sequenced in a study of radiation and T cells in renal cell carcinoma. Method: immunoSEQ multiplex PCR; TCRdb's copy keeps in-frame clones and lacks some. The data show 60,000 to 75,000 clones, about 80% seen once. The material was blood, obtained from a patient whose treatment included radiotherapy and nephrectomy. The receptors come from a man aged 55 to 69 with renal cell carcinoma. The CDR3 runs from the conserved cysteine through the conserved F or W. The D gene is left open where the match is weak. A row's size may be missing; if present it is once, few, many or a size class.

TGCGCCAGCAGCTTGGTTTCCCAGGGCCAGACAGATACGCAGTATTTT	CASSLVSQGQTDTQYF	TRBV5-1	-	-	TRBJ2-3	16
TGTGCCAGCAGCTTAAGCGGCGACAATGAGCAGTTCTTC	CASSLSGDNEQFF	TRBV7-7	-	-	TRBJ2-1	13
TGTGCCAGTACTGAGGGCTCGAAATCTAAAAAACTGTTTTTT	CASTEGSKSKKLFF	TRBV19	-	once	TRBJ1-4	14
TGTGCCAGCAGCTTGGCGAGTCTCCGGGAGCAGTACTTC	CASSLASLREQYF	TRBV7-2	-	-	TRBJ2-7	13
TGCGCCAGCAGCTTAGGACTAGCGGGAGCAGTTACCGGGGAGCTGTTTTTT	CASSLGLAGAVTGELFF	TRBV5-1	TRBD2	-	TRBJ2-2	17
TGCGCCAGCAGCCAAGAAACATCTGGCAATGAGCAGTTCTTC	CASSQETSGNEQFF	TRBV4-3	-	-	TRBJ2-1	14
TGCGCCAGCAGCCAAGAGATGACCAGTCAGTACAATGAGCAGTTCTTC	CASSQEMTSQYNEQFF	TRBV4-1	-	-	TRBJ2-1	16
TGTGCCACCCGGGGCCTTAGCTCCTACGAGCAGTACTTC	CATRGLSSYEQYF	TRBV6-5	-	-	TRBJ2-7	13
TGTGCCAGCAGCGACGGCGGGAGAAACCCAGATACGCAGTATTTT	CASSDGGRNPDTQYF	TRBV9	TRBD2	-	TRBJ2-3	15
TGTGCCAGCACCAGACTGCAAGGCACAGATACGCAGTATTTT	CASTRLQGTDTQYF	TRBV11-2	-	-	TRBJ2-3	14
TGTGCCAGCAGCTTATTCCCTCCGGACACCGGGGAGCTGTTTTTT	CASSLFPPDTGELFF	TRBV7-2	-	-	TRBJ2-2	15
TGTGCCAGCAGCTATGGGACAGTAGAGACCCAGTACTTC	CASSYGTVETQYF	TRBV6-6	TRBD1	few	TRBJ2-5	13
TGTGCCATCCACGACACGCTAAATGGCTACACCTTC	CAIHDTLNGYTF	TRBV10-3	-	-	TRBJ1-2	12
TGCGCCAGCAGCGCTTACAATGAGCAATTCTTC	CASSAYNEQFF	TRBV5-1	-	-	TRBJ2-1	11